One and the same sample provided the 15 T cell receptor beta chains below, sequenced in a study of blood T cell repertoires in COVID-19. The method was immunoSEQ multiplex PCR; TCRdb's version includes in-frame clones alone and lacks a portion of them. This table holds under 65,000 clones, 75% to 95% found once. Sample: peripheral blood. These receptors came from a woman of 80 years or more with active COVID-19.

This clone showed up just once. The chain combines TRBV4-2 with TRBJ2-6, with D maybe TRBD2 (6 bases). Trimming took off 0 bases at V and 0 bases at J, with 15 bases between the two ends. This CDR3 is built from 19 residues. The germline CDR1 and CDR2 sequences are LGHNA and YNFKEQ. In DNA form, the CDR3 reads TGTGCCAGCAGCCAAGATCTAACTAGCAGAAACTCTGGGGCCAACGTCCTGACTTTC. It translates to CASSQDLTSRNSGANVLTF.

CDR3 sequence (DNA): TGTGCCAGCATCGAGTTGGGACCAGGGGAAGGCACTGAAGCTTTCTTT. Its translation is CASIELGPGEGTEAFF. The rearrangement uses TRBV28 and TRBJ1-1; a weak D match, TRBD1 (6 bases). V lost 7 bases and J 4 bases, leaving 22 bases between the germline ends. Looked up from germline, CDR1 is MDHEN and CDR2 is SYDVKM. This CDR3 region has 16 residues.

The genes are TRBV6-1 and TRBJ2-2; 12 nucleotides agree with TRBD1. CDR3 size: 19 residues. V was clipped by 1 base and J by 4 bases; unmatched bases: 10. Germline V gives CDR1 MNHNS, CDR2 SASEGT. CDR3 coding DNA: TGTGCCAGCAGTGAAGGGGGACAGGGGGCGCCTAGGTCCACCGGGGAGCTGTTTTTT. It is translated as CASSEGGQGAPRSTGELFF.

The V and J genes are TRBV6-5 and TRBJ2-5; TRBD2 matches 7 bases. V trimming: 10 bases; J trimming: 8 bases; junction bases outside the gene matches: 13. Germline V gene data show CDR1 as MNHEY and CDR2 as SVGAGI. The CDR3 is 13 residues long. CDR3 DNA: TGTGCCACCCCAGATCCTATAGCGGGCACCCAGTACTTC. Encoded protein: CATPDPIAGTQYF.

CDR3 nucleotide sequence: TGTGCCAGCAGCTTAAGTGGGCCAACCTTTACAGCTTTCTTT. Translated, it gives CASSLSGPTFTAFF. The rearrangement joins TRBV11-2 to TRBJ1-1; D remains ambiguous. The CDR3 has 14 residues. Trimming pared 2 bases from V and 10 bases from J, leaving 17 bases between. Germline assignment: CDR1 SGHAT and CDR2 FQNNGV.

The genes are TRBV7-8 and TRBJ1-2, with no clear D. The CDR3 runs to 13 residues. The V end was cut by 0 bases, the J end by 2 bases, with 4 bases between. Germline V gives CDR1 SGHVS, CDR2 FQNEAQ. The CDR3 DNA reads as TGTGCCAGCAGCTTAGCCGGGAACTATGGCTACACCTTC. This encodes CASSLAGNYGYTF.

V usage is TRBV19 and J usage is TRBJ2-3; 12 bases fit TRBD2. V lost 4 bases and J lost 1; bases outside the gene matches: 6. Germline V CDR1 and CDR2: LNHDA, SQIVND (reference sequence). The CDR3 has 17 amino acids. Here the CDR3 DNA reads TGTGCCAGTAGTACATCTAGCGGGGGGGCGGGCACAGATACGCAGTATTTT. Its protein product is CASSTSSGGAGTDTQYF.

This chain uses TRBV28 with TRBJ2-7; the D gene is possibly TRBD2 (5 bases). This CDR3 is built from 15 residues. Trimming shortened V by 6 bases and J by 2 bases, and 17 bases separated the two germline ends. The germline V gene has CDR1 MDHEN and CDR2 SYDVKM. CDR3 residues: CASSRRPDGTYEQYV. The CDR3 DNA reads TGTGCCAGCAGCCGACGACCCGACGGGACCTACGAGCAGTACGTC.

The chain links TRBV6-1 to TRBJ2-2; weak D call: TRBD2 (6 bases). V shed 0 bases and J shed 0 bases, with 8 bases lying between them. Germline loops: CDR1 MNHNS, CDR2 SASEGT. This CDR3 is built from 16 residues. The DNA for the CDR3 is TGTGCCAGCAGTGAAGCTGGGACTCCGAACACCGGGGAGCTGTTTTTT. Translating gives CASSEAGTPNTGELFF.

This clone was counted a single time. The V call is TRBV9, the J call TRBJ2-5; D is uncertain. The length of the CDR3 is 15 residues. CDR1 is SGDLS, CDR2 YYNGEE, per germline. Trimming stripped 3 bases from V and 2 bases from J, with 14 bases between. The CDR3: CASSAGNGQQETQYF. The CDR3 nucleotides read TGTGCCAGCAGCGCAGGTAACGGTCAACAAGAGACCCAGTACTTC. The whole variable domain, remainder taken from reference TRBV9 and TRBJ2-5, is DSGVTQTPKHLITATGQRVTLRCSPRSGDLSVYWYQQSLDQGLQFLIQYYNGEERAKGNILERFSAQQFPDLHSELNLSSLELGDSALYFCASSAGNGQQETQYFGPGTRLLVL.

This chain joins TRBV28 and TRBJ2-2; TRBD2 aligns across 9 bases. Germline loops: CDR1 MDHEN, CDR2 SYDVKM. Trimming at V came to 4 bases and at J to 7 bases, leaving 10 bases not matched to a gene. The CDR3 covers 16 residues. CDR3 region: CASSSPSGGNNGELFF. The CDR3 DNA reads TGTGCCAGCAGTTCGCCGAGCGGGGGGAATAACGGGGAGCTGTTTTTT.

The chain has TRBV5-4 and TRBJ2-5; D not certain. Trimming stripped 0 bases from V and 1 base from J, with 7 bases between. The germline CDR1 and CDR2 sequences are SGHNT and YYREEE (reference sequence). This CDR3 contains 14 residues. CDR3 nucleotide sequence: TGTGCCAGCAGCTTGGCCGGGTCCCAAGAGACCCAGTACTTC. This gives the protein CASSLAGSQETQYF.

This chain connects TRBV11-2 to TRBJ2-1; D is unclear. CDR1 is SGHAT, CDR2 FQNNGV, per germline. Between the trimmed V and J ends, which lost 5 bases and 2 bases, there was a span of 13 bases. This CDR3 is built from 15 residues. The CDR3 here is CASSLLGLAYNEQFF. CDR3 in DNA: TGTGCCAGCAGCCTCCTTGGGCTCGCCTACAATGAGCAGTTCTTC.

J is TRBJ2-3 and V is TRBV7-6; D unresolved. CDR1 is SGHVS, CDR2 FNYEAQ, per germline. This CDR3 is 13 amino acids long. V was shortened by 5 bases and J by 3 bases, with 9 bases between the two germline ends. The CDR3 bases are TGTGCCAGCAGCCCACTCAGGACAGATACGCAGTATTTT. Its translation is CASSPLRTDTQYF.

The CDR3 nucleotides are TGTGCCAGCAGTGCCGGGACTAGCGGCTACAATGAGCAGTTCTTC. It translates to CASSAGTSGYNEQFF. This chain links TRBV27 with TRBJ2-1; the match to TRBD2 covers 11 bases. Germline V gene data show CDR1 as MNHEY and CDR2 as SMNVEV (reference sequence). The junction had 3 bases not matched to a gene; V was cut back by 5 bases and J by 3 bases. The CDR3 has 15 amino acids.